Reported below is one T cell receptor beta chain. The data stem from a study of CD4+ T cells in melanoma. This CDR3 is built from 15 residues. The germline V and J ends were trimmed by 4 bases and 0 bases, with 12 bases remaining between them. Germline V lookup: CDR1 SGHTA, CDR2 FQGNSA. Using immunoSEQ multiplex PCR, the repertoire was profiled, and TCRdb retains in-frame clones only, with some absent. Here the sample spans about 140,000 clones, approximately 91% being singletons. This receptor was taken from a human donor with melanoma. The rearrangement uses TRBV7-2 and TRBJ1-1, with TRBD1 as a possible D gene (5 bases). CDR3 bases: TGTGCCAGCAGCTCACGACAGCGACTGAACACTGAAGCTTTCTTT. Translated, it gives CASSSRQRLNTEAFF.